This T cell receptor (beta chain) was retrieved from a study of Graves' ophthalmopathy and Graves' hyperthyroidism. The study's findings and limits: Discrimination between ophthalmopathy and stable hyperthyroidism by a 13-signature model showed 87.88% sensitivity and 70% to 82% specificity.

Under 3 months in duration, the ophthalmopathy in affected donors had moderate-to-severe activity, CAS ≥3 and NOSPECS ≥4. Patients were left out if they had other autoimmune diseases, uncontrolled infections, pregnancy or lactation. Diagnostic conclusions were grounded in clinical symptoms, serum thyroxine, TRAb, thyroid ultrasound and orbital computed tomography. This clonotype was seen ten or more times. The antigen is unknown. Investigators amplified TCR beta CDR3 regions from RNA transcripts. An initial RT-PCR round employing HTBI primers preceded a second-round multiplex PCR. TCRdb passed the multiplex PCR reads through MiXCR, listing each CDR3 protein once. The sample carries hundreds of thousands of distinct CDR3 sequences, about 38% recorded once. Sequences were obtained from peripheral blood. This clonotype originated in an adult man with Graves' ophthalmopathy.

CDR3 nucleotides: TGTGCCAGCAGTGCAGGGATTGGCTACACCTTC. As protein: CASSAGIGYTF. The rearrangement joins TRBV6-5 to TRBJ1-2; tentatively, D is TRBD1 (5 bases). V dropped 5 bases and J dropped 7 bases, with 8 bases sitting between them. Germline assignment: CDR1 MNHEY and CDR2 SVGAGI. The CDR3 spans 11 residues.